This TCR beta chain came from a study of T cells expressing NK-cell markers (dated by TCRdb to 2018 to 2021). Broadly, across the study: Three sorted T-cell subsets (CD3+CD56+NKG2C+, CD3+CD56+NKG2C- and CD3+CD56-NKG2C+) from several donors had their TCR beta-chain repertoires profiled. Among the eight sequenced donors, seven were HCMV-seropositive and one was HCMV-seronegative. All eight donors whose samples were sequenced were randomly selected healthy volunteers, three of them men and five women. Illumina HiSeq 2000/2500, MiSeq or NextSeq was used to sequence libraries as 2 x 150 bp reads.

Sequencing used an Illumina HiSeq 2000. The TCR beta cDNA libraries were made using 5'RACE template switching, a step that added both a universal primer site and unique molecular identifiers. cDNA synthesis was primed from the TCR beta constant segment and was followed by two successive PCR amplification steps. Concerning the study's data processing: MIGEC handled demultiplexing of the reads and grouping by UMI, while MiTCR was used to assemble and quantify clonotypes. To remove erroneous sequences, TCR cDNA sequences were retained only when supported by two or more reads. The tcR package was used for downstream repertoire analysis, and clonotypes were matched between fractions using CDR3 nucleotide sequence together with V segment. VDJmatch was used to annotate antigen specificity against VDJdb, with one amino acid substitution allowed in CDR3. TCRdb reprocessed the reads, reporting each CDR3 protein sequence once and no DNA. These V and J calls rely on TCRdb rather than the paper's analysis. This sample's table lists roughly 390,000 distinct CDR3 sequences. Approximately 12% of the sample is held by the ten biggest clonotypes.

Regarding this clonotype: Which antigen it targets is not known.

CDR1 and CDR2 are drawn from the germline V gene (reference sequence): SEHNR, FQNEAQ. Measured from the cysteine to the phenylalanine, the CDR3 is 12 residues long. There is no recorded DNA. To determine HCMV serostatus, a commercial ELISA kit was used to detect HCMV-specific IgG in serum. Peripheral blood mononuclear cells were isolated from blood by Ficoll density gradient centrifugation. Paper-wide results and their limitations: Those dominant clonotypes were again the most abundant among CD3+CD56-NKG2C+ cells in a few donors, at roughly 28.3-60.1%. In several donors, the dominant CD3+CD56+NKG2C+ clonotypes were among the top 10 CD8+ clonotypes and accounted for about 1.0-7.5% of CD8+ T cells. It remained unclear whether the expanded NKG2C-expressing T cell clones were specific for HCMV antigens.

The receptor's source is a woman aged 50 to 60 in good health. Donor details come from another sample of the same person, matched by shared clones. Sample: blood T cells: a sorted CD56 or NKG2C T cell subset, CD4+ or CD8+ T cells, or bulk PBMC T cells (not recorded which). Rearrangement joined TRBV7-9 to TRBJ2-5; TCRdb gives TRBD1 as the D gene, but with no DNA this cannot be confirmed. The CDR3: CASDGGVETQYF.